Each of the 2 T cell receptor beta chains below was sequenced from the same sample in a study of cytomegalovirus exposure and HLA in healthy donors. Use of 60 Vbeta and 13 Jbeta primers characterized the PCR. Using immunoSEQ multiplex PCR, the repertoire was profiled, and TCRdb retains in-frame clones only, with some absent. The data show about 120,000 clones, about three quarters seen once. Input material: PBMCs. Every receptor here comes from a woman aged 40 to 50 in good health and CMV-seropositive.

The CDR3 sequence: CASSQDIGQGAGYGYTF. CDR3 in DNA: TGTGCCAGCAGCCAAGACATTGGACAGGGGGCCGGCTATGGCTACACCTTC. This chain links TRBV16 with TRBJ1-2, with 11 bases identical to TRBD1. The V gene's germline CDR1 is KGHSY and CDR2 FQNENV. Trimming took 2 bases from V and 4 from J; bases not matched to a gene: 9. This CDR3 is 17 amino acids long.

This clone occurred a few times. This chain connects TRBV6-5 to TRBJ2-7; D not resolved. Between the trimmed V and J ends, which lost 2 bases and 0 bases, there was a span of 5 bases. This CDR3 is 13 amino acids long. Germline V lookup: CDR1 MNHEY, CDR2 SVGAGI. The CDR3 nucleotides are TGTGCCAGCAGTTACCCCGGCTCCTACGAGCAGTACTTC. Translated, it gives CASSYPGSYEQYF.